This T cell receptor beta chain was retrieved from a study of control samples from healthy donors and cancer patients. Trimming took 5 bases from V and 0 from J, leaving 12 bases between them. The germline gives CDR1 SSHAT, CDR2 FNYEAQ (reference sequence). The CDR3 sequence is 15 residues long. TCRdb's table, derived via immunoSEQ multiplex PCR, lists solely in-frame clones and lacks some. The table has 150,000 or so clones, 90% to 95% seen once; the top ten hold 12% to 15%. The chain joins TRBV7-7 to TRBJ2-3, with D possibly being TRBD1 or TRBD2 (5 bases each). This TCR derives from a man aged 55-75 years with colorectal cancer. Sequencing was carried out using PBMCs. CDR3 coding DNA: TGTGCCAGCAGCCGGGACGGCTCTAGCACAGATACGCAGTATTTT. It translates to CASSRDGSSTDTQYF.